This is a list of T cell receptor beta chains from one sample in a study of control samples from healthy donors and cancer patients. Only in-frame clones appear in the TCRdb table, and some are missing; sequencing was by immunoSEQ multiplex PCR. The sample holds over 100,000 clones; about nine tenths are singletons and the top ten take 4.5% to 7%. The sequenced sample was blood. These receptors were obtained from a man between 18 and 35 years old in good health. Both conserved end residues are trimmed from each CDR3. Each record gives: CDR3 length, V gene, J gene, CDR3 protein.

>13|TRBV11-2|TRBJ1-1
ASSLVQGRVPEAF
>14|TRBV27|TRBJ1-1
ASSLRQGYMNTEAF
>13|TRBV9|TRBJ2-7
ASSRSGTSGAEQY
>15|TRBV15|TRBJ2-3
ATSRDNKGRLTDTQY
>13|TRBV5-1|TRBJ2-1
ASSFPGGYYNEQF
>14|TRBV30|TRBJ2-3
AWSAGVSGEADTQY
>14|TRBV20-1|TRBJ2-1
SASLAGGTIYNEQF
>13|TRBV9|TRBJ2-6
ASSVALSGANVLT
>17|TRBV12-2|TRBJ1-5
ASRFRRDRGGRGDQPQH
>14|TRBV5-4|TRBJ2-3
ASSIPSGSGTDTQY
>13|TRBV4-1|TRBJ1-5
ASSRMTGADQPQH
>13|TRBV9|TRBJ1-3
ASSVEAISGNTIY
>14|TRBV6-5|TRBJ2-5
ASSYRRGGLQETQY
>9|TRBV12-3/TRBV12-4|TRBJ2-5
ATGAGETQY
>17|TRBV6-2/TRBV6-3|TRBJ1-4
ASSYTGRSTGDDREKLF
>9|TRBV6-5|TRBJ1-1
ASRAYVEAF
>11|TRBV25-1|TRBJ2-5
ASRAEPQETQY